This TCR beta chain was documented in a study of T cells expressing NK-cell markers. Study at large: The TCR beta repertoires originated in sorted CD3+CD56+NKG2C+, CD3+CD56+NKG2C- and CD3+CD56-NKG2C+ T cells. The study sequenced eight donors, seven HCMV-seropositive and one seronegative.

The authors made TCR beta cDNA libraries by 5'RACE template switching. This switching added a universal primer site and UMIs. TCRdb reprocessed the 5' RACE reads and stores each CDR3 protein as one record, lacking DNA. In all, the sample yields 140,000 to 150,000 distinct CDR3 sequences. The study, taken as a whole, reports: Unclear, still, was the HCMV specificity of the expanded NKG2C+ T cell clones.

This CDR3 has 17 residues. Germline lookup yields CDR1 MGHDK and CDR2 SYGVNS. Comments on this clonotype: Its specificity is unknown.

The receptor's source is a man in his late teens or twenties in good health. This sequence joins TRBV25-1 and TRBJ2-3. Specimen: blood T cells: a sorted CD56 or NKG2C T cell subset, CD4+ or CD8+ T cells, or bulk PBMC T cells (not recorded which). The CDR3 protein is CASSEFSSAWKADTQYF.